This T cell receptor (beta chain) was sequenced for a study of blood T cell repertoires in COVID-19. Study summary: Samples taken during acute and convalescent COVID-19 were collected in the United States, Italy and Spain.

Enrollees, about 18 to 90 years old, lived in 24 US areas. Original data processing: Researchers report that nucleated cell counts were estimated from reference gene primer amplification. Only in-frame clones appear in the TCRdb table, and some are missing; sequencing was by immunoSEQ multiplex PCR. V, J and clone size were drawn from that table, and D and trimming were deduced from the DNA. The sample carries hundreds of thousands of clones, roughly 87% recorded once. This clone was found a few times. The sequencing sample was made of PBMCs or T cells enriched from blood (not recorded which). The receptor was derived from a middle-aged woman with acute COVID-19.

The CDR3 DNA follows: TGTGCCAGCAGGAAGTTCCGACCCGACAGGGACAACTATGGCTACACCTTC. It is translated as CASRKFRPDRDNYGYTF. The chain is built from TRBV2 and TRBJ1-2; 7 bases map to TRBD1. The germline gives CDR1 SNHLY, CDR2 FYNNEI. CDR3 length equals 17 residues. V was clipped by 6 bases and J by 2 bases; unmatched bases: 15.